This T cell receptor beta chain was found in a study of molecular identifiers for immune sequencing clone quantification. The CDR3 is 17 residues long. CDR1 and CDR2 from the germline V gene are MGHRA and YSYEKL. MiXCR was run by TCRdb on the PCR reads, yielding one entry per CDR3 protein. This sample yields hundreds of thousands of distinct CDR3 sequences, of which 24% are seen a single time; around 0.74% belongs to the top ten. On this clonotype itself: The germline gene is not matched at one end of the junction; a read error may be the cause.

The sequence came from a human donor in good health. Some libraries in this study had Jurkat cell RNA spiked in. What was sequenced was naive CD8+ T cells from blood, with Jurkat cell RNA spiked in. Stated subset: FACS-sorted CD8+CD4-CCR7+CD45RA+ naive T cells. V is TRBV4-1 and J is TRBJ2-3, with D possibly being TRBD2 (5 bases). The CDR3 sequence is CASSQDEGLLSTDMQYF. CDR3 bases: TGCGCCAGCAGCCAAGACGAGGGTCTTCTAAGCACAGATATGCAGTATTTT.